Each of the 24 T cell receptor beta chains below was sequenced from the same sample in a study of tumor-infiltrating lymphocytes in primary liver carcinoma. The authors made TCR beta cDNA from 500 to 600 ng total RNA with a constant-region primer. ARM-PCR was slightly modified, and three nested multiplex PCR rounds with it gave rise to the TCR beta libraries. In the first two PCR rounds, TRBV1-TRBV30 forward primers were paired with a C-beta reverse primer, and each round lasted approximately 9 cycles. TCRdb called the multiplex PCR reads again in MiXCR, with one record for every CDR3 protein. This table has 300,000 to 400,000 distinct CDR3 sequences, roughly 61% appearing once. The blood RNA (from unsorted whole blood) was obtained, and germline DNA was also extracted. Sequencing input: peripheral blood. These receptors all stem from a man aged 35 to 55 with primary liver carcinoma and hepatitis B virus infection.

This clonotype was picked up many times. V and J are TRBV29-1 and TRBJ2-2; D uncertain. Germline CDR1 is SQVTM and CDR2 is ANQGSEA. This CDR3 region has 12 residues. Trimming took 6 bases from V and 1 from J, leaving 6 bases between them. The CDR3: CSVIENTGELFF. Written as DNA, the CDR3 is TGCAGCGTCATTGAGAACACCGGGGAGCTGTTTTTT.

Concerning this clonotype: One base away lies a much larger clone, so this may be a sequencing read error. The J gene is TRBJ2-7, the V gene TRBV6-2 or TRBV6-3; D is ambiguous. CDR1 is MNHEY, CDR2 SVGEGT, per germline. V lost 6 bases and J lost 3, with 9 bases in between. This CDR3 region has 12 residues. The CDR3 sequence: CASSSNLYEQYF. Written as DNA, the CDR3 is TGTGCCAGCAGCTCCAATCTCTACGAGCAGTACTTC.

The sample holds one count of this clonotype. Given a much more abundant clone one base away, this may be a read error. CDR3 nucleotides: TGTGCCAGCAGCTTGGGCAGCGCCGGGGTACGCTACACCTTC. This codes for CASSLGSAGVRYTF. V usage is TRBV5-5 and J usage is TRBJ1-2; no clear D gene. Germline CDR1 reads SGHKS; CDR2 reads YYEKEE (reference sequence). The CDR3 is 14 residues long. Trimming shortened V by 0 bases and J by 9 bases, and 15 bases separated the two germline ends. The variable domain in full, with the rest retrieved from reference TRBV5-5 and TRBJ1-2, is DAGVTQSPTHLIKTRGQQVTLRCSPISGHKSVSWYQQVLGQGPQFIFQYYEKEERGRGNFPDRFSARQFPNYSSELNVNALLLGDSALYLCASSLGSAGVRYTFGSGTRLTVV.

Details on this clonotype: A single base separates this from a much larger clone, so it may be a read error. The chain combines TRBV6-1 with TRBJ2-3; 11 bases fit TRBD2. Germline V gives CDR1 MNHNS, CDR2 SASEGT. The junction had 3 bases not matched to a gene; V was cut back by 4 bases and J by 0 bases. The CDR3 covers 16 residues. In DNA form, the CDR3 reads TGTGCCAGCAGTGGATGGACTAGCGGGAGCACAGATACGCAGTATTTT. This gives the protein CASSGWTSGSTDTQYF.

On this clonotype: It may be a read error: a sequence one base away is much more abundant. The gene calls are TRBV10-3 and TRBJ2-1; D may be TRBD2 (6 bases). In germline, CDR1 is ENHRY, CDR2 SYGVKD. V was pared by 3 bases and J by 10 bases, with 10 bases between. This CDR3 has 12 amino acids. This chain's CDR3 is CAISDREIEQFF. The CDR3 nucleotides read TGTGCCATCAGTGATCGGGAGATCGAGCAGTTCTTC.

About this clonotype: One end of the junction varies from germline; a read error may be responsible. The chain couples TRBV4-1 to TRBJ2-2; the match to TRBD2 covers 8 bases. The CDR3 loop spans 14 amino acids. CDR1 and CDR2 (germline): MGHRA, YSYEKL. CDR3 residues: CASLPGLEGGGLFF. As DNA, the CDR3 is TGCGCCAGCTTACCGGGACTAGAAGGCGGGGGGCTGTTTTTT.

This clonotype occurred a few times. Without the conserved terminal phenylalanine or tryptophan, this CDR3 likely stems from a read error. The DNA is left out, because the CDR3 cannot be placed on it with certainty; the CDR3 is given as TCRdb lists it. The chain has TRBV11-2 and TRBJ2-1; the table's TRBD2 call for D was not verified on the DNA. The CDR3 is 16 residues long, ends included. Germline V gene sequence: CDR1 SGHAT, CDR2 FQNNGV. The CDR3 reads CASSPSRASAYNEQVL.

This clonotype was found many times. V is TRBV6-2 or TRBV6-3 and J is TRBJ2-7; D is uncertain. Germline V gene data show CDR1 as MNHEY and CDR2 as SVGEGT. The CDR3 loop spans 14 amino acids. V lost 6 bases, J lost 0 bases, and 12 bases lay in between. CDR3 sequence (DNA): TGTGCCAGCAGGCGAATGCTGGCCTCCTACGAGCAGTACTTC. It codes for CASRRMLASYEQYF.

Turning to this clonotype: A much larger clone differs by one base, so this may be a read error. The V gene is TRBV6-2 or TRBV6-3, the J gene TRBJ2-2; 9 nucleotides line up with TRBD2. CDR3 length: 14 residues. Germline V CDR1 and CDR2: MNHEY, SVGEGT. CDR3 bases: TGTGCCAGCTTAGGCGGGAGGGCCGTCGGGGAGATGTTTTTT. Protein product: CASLGGRAVGEMFF.

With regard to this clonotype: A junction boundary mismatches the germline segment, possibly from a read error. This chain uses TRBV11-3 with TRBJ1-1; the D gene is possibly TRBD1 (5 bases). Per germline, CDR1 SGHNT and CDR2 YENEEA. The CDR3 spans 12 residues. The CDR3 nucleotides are TGCGCCAGCAGGGAAGGGAACAGTGAAGCTTTCTTT. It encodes CASREGNSEAFF.

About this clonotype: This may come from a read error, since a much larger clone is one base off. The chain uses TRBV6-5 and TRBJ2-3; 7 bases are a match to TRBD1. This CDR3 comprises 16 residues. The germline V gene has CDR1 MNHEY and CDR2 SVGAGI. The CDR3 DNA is TGTGCCAGCAAGGGGGCGTTCACCGCTAGCAAAGATACGCAGTATTTT. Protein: CASKGAFTASKDTQYF.

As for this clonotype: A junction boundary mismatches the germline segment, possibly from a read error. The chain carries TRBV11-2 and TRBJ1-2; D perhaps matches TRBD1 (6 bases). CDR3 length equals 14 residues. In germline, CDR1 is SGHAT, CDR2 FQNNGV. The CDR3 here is CASSLVLTGRAFHF. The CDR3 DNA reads TGTGCCAGCAGCTTAGTCCTGACAGGCCGAGCGTTCCACTTC. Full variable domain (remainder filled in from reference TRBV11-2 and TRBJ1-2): EAGVAQSPRYKIIEKRQSVAFWCNPISGHATLYWYQQILGQGPKLLIQFQNNGVVDDSQLPKDRFSAERLKGVDSTLKIQPAKLEDSAVYLCASSLVLTGRAFHFGSGTRLTVV.

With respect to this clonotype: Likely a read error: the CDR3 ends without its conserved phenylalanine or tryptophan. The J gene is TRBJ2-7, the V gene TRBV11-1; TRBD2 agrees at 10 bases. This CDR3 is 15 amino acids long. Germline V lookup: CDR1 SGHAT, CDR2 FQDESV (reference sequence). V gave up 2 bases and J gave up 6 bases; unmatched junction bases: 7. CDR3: CASSLTSGISSEQYL. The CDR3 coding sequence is TGTGCCAGCAGCTTAACTAGCGGGATAAGCAGCGAGCAGTACCTC.

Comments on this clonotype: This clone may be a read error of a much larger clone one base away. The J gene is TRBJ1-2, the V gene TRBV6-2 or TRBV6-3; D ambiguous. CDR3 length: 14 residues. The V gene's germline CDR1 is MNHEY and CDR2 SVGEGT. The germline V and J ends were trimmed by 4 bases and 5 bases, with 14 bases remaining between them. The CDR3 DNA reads TGTGCCAGCAGTTCCGACTTCGGCGTGTATGGCTACACCTTC. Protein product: CASSSDFGVYGYTF.

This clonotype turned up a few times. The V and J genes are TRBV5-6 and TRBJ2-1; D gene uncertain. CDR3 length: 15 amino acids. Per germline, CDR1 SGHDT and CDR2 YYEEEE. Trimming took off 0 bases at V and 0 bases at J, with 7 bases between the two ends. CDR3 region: CASSLGTNSYNEQFF. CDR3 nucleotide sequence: TGTGCCAGCAGCTTGGGTACTAACTCCTACAATGAGCAGTTCTTC. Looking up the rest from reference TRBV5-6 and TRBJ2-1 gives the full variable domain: DAGVTQSPTHLIKTRGQQVTLRCSPKSGHDTVSWYQQALGQGPQFIFQYYEEEERQRGNFPDRFSGHQFPNYSSELNVNALLLGDSALYLCASSLGTNSYNEQFFGPGTRLTVL.

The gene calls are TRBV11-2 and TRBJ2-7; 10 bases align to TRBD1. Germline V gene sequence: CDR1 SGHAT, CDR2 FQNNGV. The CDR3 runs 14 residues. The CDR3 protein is CAGRSGTGDYEQYF. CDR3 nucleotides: TGTGCAGGCAGGTCCGGGACAGGGGACTACGAGCAGTACTTC.

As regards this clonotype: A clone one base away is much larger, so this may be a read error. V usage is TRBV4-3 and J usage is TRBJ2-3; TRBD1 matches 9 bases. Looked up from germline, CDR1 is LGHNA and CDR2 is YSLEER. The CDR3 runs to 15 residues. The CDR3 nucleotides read TGCGCCAGCAGGCAAGGGACAGGGAATTGGTATACGCAGTATTTT. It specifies CASRQGTGNWYTQYF.

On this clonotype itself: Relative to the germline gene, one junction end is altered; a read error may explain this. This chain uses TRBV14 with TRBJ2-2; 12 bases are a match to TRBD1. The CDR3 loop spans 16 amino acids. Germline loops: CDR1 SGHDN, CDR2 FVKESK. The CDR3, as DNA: TGTGCCAGCAGCCCCTTAGGGACAGGGGGCACCGGGGGGCTGTTTTTT. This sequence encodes CASSPLGTGGTGGLFF.

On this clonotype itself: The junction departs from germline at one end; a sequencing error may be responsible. The CDR3 loop reads CVSREAQGSYNEQFF. CDR3 in DNA: TGTGTCAGCAGAGAAGCTCAGGGCTCCTACAATGAGCAGTTCTTC. This sequence joins TRBV6-1 and TRBJ2-1, with a possible D match to TRBD1 (5 bases). Germline CDR1 is MNHNS and CDR2 is SASEGT. This CDR3 is built from 15 residues.

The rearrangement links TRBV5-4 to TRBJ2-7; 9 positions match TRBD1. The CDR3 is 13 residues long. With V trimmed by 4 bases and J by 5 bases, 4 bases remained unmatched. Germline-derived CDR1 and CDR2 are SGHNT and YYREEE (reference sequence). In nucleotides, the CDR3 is TGTGCCAGCAGCCCCCGGACAGGGGACGAGCAGTACTTC. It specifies CASSPRTGDEQYF.

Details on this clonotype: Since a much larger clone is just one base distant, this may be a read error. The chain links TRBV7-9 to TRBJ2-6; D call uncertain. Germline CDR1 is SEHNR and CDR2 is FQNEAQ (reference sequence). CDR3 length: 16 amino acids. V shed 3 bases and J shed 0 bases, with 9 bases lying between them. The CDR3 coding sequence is TGTGCCAGCAGCTTCTACAGTGGCTCTGGGGCCAACGTCCTGACTTTC. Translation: CASSFYSGSGANVLTF.

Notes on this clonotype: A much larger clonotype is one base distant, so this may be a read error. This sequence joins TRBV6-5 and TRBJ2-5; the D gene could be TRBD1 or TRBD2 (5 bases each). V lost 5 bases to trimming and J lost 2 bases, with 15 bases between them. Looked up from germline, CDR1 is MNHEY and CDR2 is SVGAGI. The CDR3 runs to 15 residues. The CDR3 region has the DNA TGTGCCAGCAGTCCCGGGGCAGGGTGTCAAGAGACCCAGTACTTC. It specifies CASSPGAGCQETQYF.

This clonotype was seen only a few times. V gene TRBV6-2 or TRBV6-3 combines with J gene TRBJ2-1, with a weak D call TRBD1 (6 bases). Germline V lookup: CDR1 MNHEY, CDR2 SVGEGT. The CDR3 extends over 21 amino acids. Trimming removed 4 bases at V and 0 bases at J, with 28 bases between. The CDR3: CASSSDLQQGWGSSSYNEQFF. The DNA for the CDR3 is TGTGCCAGCAGTTCCGATCTTCAACAGGGCTGGGGGAGTAGCTCCTACAATGAGCAGTTCTTC.

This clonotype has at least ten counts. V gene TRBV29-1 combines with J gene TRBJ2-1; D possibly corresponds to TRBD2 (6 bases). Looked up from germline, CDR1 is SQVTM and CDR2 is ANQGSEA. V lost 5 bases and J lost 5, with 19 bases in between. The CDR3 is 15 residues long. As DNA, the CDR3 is TGCAGCGTTCAAACCCACCAGCGGGTAGACAATGAGCAGTTCTTC. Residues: CSVQTHQRVDNEQFF.